The clone carrying this T cell receptor beta chain was detected only once. These data originate in a study of blood T cell repertoires in COVID-19. Study information: Donors in the United States, Italy and Spain gave samples during acute or convalescent COVID-19. PBMCs, B-cell-depleted T cells, or T cells provided the cDNA or gDNA that made up the material.

Generated by immunoSEQ multiplex PCR, the TCRdb table keeps only in-frame clones and is missing some. The sample has 80,000 to 100,000 clones, 85% to 90% seen once; the top ten hold about 1.9%. The specimen was peripheral blood. The sequence was collected from a man aged 50 to 59 with COVID-19, enrolled during active disease.

This CDR3 is CASILGTDYEQYF. CDR3 nucleotides: TGTGCCAGCATATTGGGGACAGACTACGAGCAGTACTTC. This sequence joins TRBV2 and TRBJ2-7, with 7 bases fitting TRBD1. CDR3 length: 13 residues. Germline lookup yields CDR1 SNHLY and CDR2 FYNNEI. With V trimmed by 7 bases and J by 3 bases, 6 bases remained unmatched. Full variable domain (remainder filled in from reference TRBV2 and TRBJ2-7): EPEVTQTPSHQVTQMGQEVILRCVPISNHLYFYWYRQILGQKVEFLVSFYNNEISEKSEIFDDQFSVERPDGSNFTLKIRSTKLEDSAMYFCASILGTDYEQYFGPGTRLTVT.